The sequence of this TCR beta chain was determined in a study of blood T cell repertoires in COVID-19. For the study at large: Samples came from the United States, Italy and Spain, spanning acute and convalescent COVID-19.

Authors' analysis steps: Counts of nucleated cells, estimated from reference gene primer amplification, were obtained. Sequencing was performed with immunoSEQ multiplex PCR; in TCRdb, only in-frame clones are kept and a portion is missing. V and J calls and clone size are as listed in that table; D and trimming were resolved from the DNA. The repertoire has about 180,000 clones, about nine tenths of them found once; the top ten carry 1.5% to 2%. This CDR3 is 12 amino acids long. Trimming pared 5 bases from V and 7 bases from J, leaving 14 bases between. CDR1 is SQVTM and CDR2 is ANQGSEA in the germline V gene.

The source is a man younger than 35 who had recovered from COVID-19. The sequenced sample consisted of peripheral blood. V and J are TRBV29-1 and TRBJ2-5; D is unclear. The CDR3 loop reads CSVSTPSGTQYF. The CDR3 DNA sequence: TGCAGCGTTTCTACCCCGTCAGGGACCCAGTACTTC.